This TCR beta chain derives from a study of T-cell reconstitution after alpha-beta-depleted transplantation in children (dated by TCRdb to the mid-2010s). Turning to the overall study: Using TCR repertoire profiling, the study quantitatively followed how T-cell immune reconstitution unfolded in children after TCRalphabeta/CD19-depleted allogeneic hematopoietic cell transplantation.

Libraries were built with PCR. The instrument was an Illumina HiSeq 2500. To normalize quantification of the TCRbeta repertoire, the TCR libraries were built with molecular barcoding that relied on unique molecular identifiers. The public reads were reanalyzed by TCRdb: fastp trimming at Q25, MiXCR alignment, in-frame beta chains only. Identical CDR3 protein sequences are pooled into one entry, listed with their most common genes and DNA. The sample yields 490,000 or so distinct CDR3 sequences; about 12% were counted once. In total, the top ten clones hold under 7% of the sample. As for this clonotype: Its antigen remains undetermined. No much larger clone is present one base from it, and per-base qualities are unavailable.

From its cysteine to its phenylalanine, the CDR3 spans 14 amino acids. Just the 42-base CDR3 DNA is kept, in frame starting at base 1. The germline V gene encodes CDR1 MNHEY and CDR2 SVGAGI. Relative to germline, V is missing 4 bases and J is missing 5 bases, with 6 bases of the junction outside any gene match. This TCR was sampled from a human donor who donated a stem cell graft to a child with combined immunodeficiency. Sample: PBMCs from the stem cell graft donor, taken from the stem cell graft. The chain was built from TRBV6-5 and TRBJ2-7; 9 bases in between match TRBD1. The nucleotides read TGTGCCAGCAGTTGGGGACAGGGTGTACACGAGCAGTACTTC. Translated, this is CASSWGQGVHEQYF.